These 19 T cell receptor beta chains share one sample of origin, sequenced in a study of T cell responses to AZD1222 COVID-19 vaccine. Clones were sequenced by immunoSEQ multiplex PCR, and TCRdb holds only the in-frame ones, with some missing. This sample has about 70,000 clones, with around 90% found just once. This material consisted of peripheral blood, taken 28 days after the second AZD1222 dose. These receptor sequences come from an adult who received the AZD1222 COVID-19 vaccine.

This clone was detected only a few times. The chain employs TRBV19 and TRBJ1-3; D uncertain. This CDR3 region has 14 residues. The V end was cut by 3 bases, the J end by 0 bases, with 6 bases between. Germline CDR1 and CDR2: LNHDA and SQIVND (reference sequence). CDR3 amino acids: CASSIRNSGNTIYF. The CDR3 DNA is TGTGCCAGTAGTATTCGGAACTCTGGAAACACCATATATTTT. Combining the CDR3 with reference TRBV19 and TRBJ1-3 gives the whole variable domain DGGITQSPKYLFRKEGQNVTLSCEQNLNHDAMYWYRQDPGQGLRLIYYSQIVNDFQKGDIAEGYSVSREKKESFPLTVTSAQKNPTAFYLCASSIRNSGNTIYFGEGSWLTVV.

This clone was detected only once. The chain employs TRBV2 and TRBJ1-2, with TRBD1 as a possible D gene (5 bases). The V gene lost 8 bases and the J gene lost 8 bases, with 18 bases spanning the gap. The CDR3 has 13 residues. From germline, CDR1 is SNHLY and CDR2 FYNNEI. The CDR3 DNA sequence: TGTGCCAGCGCCCAGGAGGGGAATCGCGGCTACACCTTC. Translating gives CASAQEGNRGYTF.

This chain connects TRBV19 to TRBJ1-6; no clear D. Between the trimmed V and J ends, which lost 2 bases and 5 bases, there was a span of 4 bases. Germline loops: CDR1 LNHDA, CDR2 SQIVND (reference sequence). This CDR3 comprises 13 residues. In nucleotides, the CDR3 is TGTGCCAGTAGTATAACAGATAATTCACCCCTCCACTTT. The encoded protein is CASSITDNSPLHF.

The V and J genes are TRBV6-5 and TRBJ1-2; a possible D gene is TRBD1 (6 bases). With 6 bases removed from V and 3 bases from J, the gap between germline ends came to 11 bases. Germline loops: CDR1 MNHEY, CDR2 SVGAGI. The CDR3 runs 13 residues. The CDR3, as DNA: TGTGCCAGCAGGACAGGTGGGGACTATGGCTACACCTTC. This codes for CASRTGGDYGYTF.

The rearrangement joins TRBV6-5 to TRBJ2-5; a possible D gene is TRBD1 (5 bases). CDR3 length equals 14 residues. V was trimmed by 2 bases and J by 3 bases, leaving 10 bases between them. CDR1 and CDR2 (germline): MNHEY, SVGAGI. The CDR3 DNA reads as TGTGCCAGCAGTTACCTGCTGGACAAAGAGACCCAGTACTTC. Translated: CASSYLLDKETQYF.

This chain links TRBV12-3 or TRBV12-4 with TRBJ2-4; the D is unclear. Trimming shortened V by 7 bases and J by 6 bases, and 7 bases separated the two germline ends. This CDR3 is 11 amino acids long. CDR3 bases: TGTGCCAGCACCGAAGGAAACATTCAGTACTTC. Protein: CASTEGNIQYF.

The chain is built from TRBV4-1 and TRBJ2-7; weak D call: TRBD2 (6 bases). The CDR3 runs to 14 residues. Germline V gene data show CDR1 as MGHRA and CDR2 as YSYEKL. The germline V and J ends were trimmed by 0 bases and 3 bases, with 9 bases remaining between them. The CDR3, as DNA: TGCGCCAGCAGCCAAGATTTGGGAGGCTACGAGCAGTACTTC. Protein sequence: CASSQDLGGYEQYF.

The chain joins TRBV5-8 to TRBJ1-1; D gene unclear. Trimming cost V 6 bases and J 1 base, with 19 bases left between them. The CDR3 runs to 16 residues. CDR1 and CDR2 (germline): SGHTS, YDEGEE. This chain's CDR3 is CASTYLVSGTNTEAFF. CDR3 in DNA: TGTGCCAGCACCTACCTCGTTTCAGGTACGAACACTGAAGCTTTCTTT.

This chain connects TRBV2 to TRBJ2-1; a weak D match, TRBD2 (6 bases). Trimming shortened V by 6 bases and J by 9 bases, and 24 bases separated the two germline ends. This CDR3 has 16 amino acids. Germline CDR1 SNHLY, CDR2 FYNNEI. The CDR3 loop reads CASSGRSAGDRGEQFF. The CDR3 DNA sequence: TGTGCCAGCAGCGGAAGGTCAGCGGGCGATCGGGGTGAGCAGTTCTTC.

This clone was found once. V and J are TRBV27 and TRBJ2-7; D unclear. Trimming took off 6 bases at V and 2 bases at J, with 23 bases between the two ends. Germline lookup yields CDR1 MNHEY and CDR2 SMNVEV (reference sequence). The CDR3 runs to 17 residues. CDR3 bases: TGTGCCAGCAGGAGGCTGGTAACTACCCAAGACCCCTACGAGCAGTACTTC. Translation gives CASRRLVTTQDPYEQYF.

This rearrangement joins TRBV11-2 to TRBJ1-1, with D unclear. Germline loops: CDR1 SGHAT, CDR2 FQNNGV. There are 16 residues in the CDR3. V lost 0 bases to trimming and J lost 1 base, with 12 bases between them. This chain's CDR3 is CASSLDSGVPNTEAFF. CDR3 DNA sequence: TGTGCCAGCAGCTTAGACTCCGGGGTCCCGAACACTGAAGCTTTCTTT.

This chain uses TRBV6-2 or TRBV6-3 with TRBJ2-2, with 12 bases identical to TRBD2. Germline CDR1 is MNHEY and CDR2 is SVGEGT. The CDR3 extends over 16 amino acids. V shed 5 bases, J shed 1 base, and the junction held 2 bases outside the gene matches. This chain's CDR3 is CASSRLAGENTGELFF. The CDR3 DNA reads as TGTGCCAGCAGTCGACTAGCGGGAGAGAACACCGGGGAGCTGTTTTTT.

V is TRBV12-3 or TRBV12-4 and J is TRBJ2-3; D is undetermined. The CDR3 covers 13 residues. Trimming shortened V by 3 bases and J by 4 bases, and 8 bases separated the two germline ends. The CDR3 is CASSFSNADTQYF. CDR3 nucleotides: TGTGCCAGCAGTTTCAGCAACGCAGATACGCAGTATTTT.

This chain connects TRBV5-1 to TRBJ2-1; D is unresolved. CDR1 and CDR2 from the germline V gene are SGHRS and YFSETQ. V was pared by 0 bases and J by 6 bases, with 7 bases between. There are 13 residues in the CDR3. CDR3 in amino acids: CASSLGAANEQFF. In DNA, the CDR3 is TGCGCCAGCAGCTTGGGAGCCGCCAATGAGCAGTTCTTC.

The chain is built from TRBV6-6 and TRBJ1-4; D unresolved. Trimming cost V 5 bases and J 0 bases, with 7 bases left between them. This CDR3 spans 14 amino acids. CDR1 and CDR2 from the germline V gene are MNHNY and SVGAGI (reference sequence). The CDR3 region has the DNA TGTGCCAGCAGTCCGGTTGCAACTAATGAAAAACTGTTTTTT. Translation gives CASSPVATNEKLFF.

The chain uses TRBV4-2 and TRBJ1-2, with 9 bases matching TRBD1. Trimming removed 0 bases from V and 2 bases from J; junction bases left unmatched: 4. CDR3 size: 16 residues. The V gene's germline CDR1 is LGHNA and CDR2 YNFKEQ. CDR3 coding DNA: TGTGCCAGCAGCCAAGATGGGGACAGGGAGAACTATGGCTACACCTTC. It encodes CASSQDGDRENYGYTF.

The chain joins TRBV6-5 to TRBJ2-7; no clear D gene. The CDR3 extends over 12 amino acids. The V end was cut by 8 bases, the J end by 5 bases, with 13 bases between. Germline CDR1 reads MNHEY; CDR2 reads SVGAGI. Written as DNA, the CDR3 is TGTGCCAGCCGCTCCTTCCGCAACGAGCAGTACTTC. Translating it yields CASRSFRNEQYF.

CDR3 nucleotide sequence: TGTGCCAGCAGTTTAGTAACTAATGAAAAACTGTTTTTT. Translated: CASSLVTNEKLFF. The rearrangement uses TRBV28 and TRBJ1-4; D gene unclear. V was clipped by 2 bases and J by 1 base, with 2 bases between them. This CDR3 is 13 amino acids long. Per the germline V gene, CDR1 is MDHEN and CDR2 is SYDVKM.

The rearrangement joins TRBV6-5 to TRBJ2-3; perhaps TRBD2 as D (5 bases). CDR1 is MNHEY, CDR2 SVGAGI, per germline. The CDR3 extends over 14 amino acids. The V gene lost 6 bases and the J gene lost 6 bases, with 16 bases spanning the gap. The CDR3 sequence: CASRHEGGRDTQYF. CDR3 bases: TGTGCCAGCAGGCACGAGGGTGGGCGGGATACGCAGTATTTT.